This record concerns one T cell receptor beta chain sequence. This CDR3 comprises 15 residues. Germline CDR1 KGHSH, CDR2 LQKENI. Germline trimming cut 3 bases from V and 4 bases from J; bases unmatched to any gene: 7. TCRdb keeps only in-frame clones here, not all; method: immunoSEQ multiplex PCR. The table shows some 48,000 clones, with roughly 96% occurring only once. This sample is drawn from a study of T cell changes during pregnancy in multiple sclerosis. This TCR derives from a female donor with multiple sclerosis, enrolled in a pregnancy study. The genes are TRBV18 and TRBJ2-5; the match to TRBD2 covers 8 bases. The sequenced sample was peripheral blood, obtained in the second trimester of pregnancy. The CDR3 here is CASSPVSGAGETQYF. In nucleotides, the CDR3 is TGTGCCAGCTCACCGGTTAGCGGGGCGGGAGAGACCCAGTACTTC.